The 9 T cell receptor beta chains reported below all come from one sample, sequenced in a study of blood T cell repertoires in COVID-19. The method was immunoSEQ multiplex PCR; TCRdb's version includes in-frame clones alone and lacks a portion of them. The table has 220,000 or so clones, roughly four fifths seen once. Specimen: PBMCs or T cells enriched from blood (not recorded which). The source of these receptors is a woman aged 40 to 50 with acute COVID-19.

Turning to this clone: Within the sample, other DNA sequences also encode this same CDR3. The chain uses TRBV28 and TRBJ2-7; no reliable D call. Germline lookup yields CDR1 MDHEN and CDR2 SYDVKM. Trimming removed 5 bases from V and 3 bases from J, with 5 bases in between. The CDR3 consists of 11 residues. The CDR3 loop is CASSRGYEQYF. CDR3 DNA: TGTGCCAGCAGTAGAGGCTACGAGCAGTACTTC.

The chain has TRBV19 and TRBJ1-6, with a weak D call TRBD1 (6 bases). The CDR3 length is 15 residues. In germline, CDR1 is LNHDA, CDR2 SQIVND (reference sequence). The germline V and J ends were trimmed by 5 bases and 7 bases, with 15 bases remaining between them. The chain's CDR3 is CASSAAGASNSPLHF. As DNA, the CDR3 is TGTGCCAGTAGTGCCGCGGGGGCTTCGAATTCACCCCTCCACTTT.

The V call is TRBV3-1 (or the pseudogene TRBV3-2), the J call TRBJ1-1; 9 nucleotides match TRBD1. CDR1 and CDR2 from the germline V gene are LGHDT and YNNKEL (reference sequence). The CDR3 sequence is 14 residues long. J gave up 5 bases and V 7 bases, and 8 bases lay outside the gene matches. This CDR3 is CASTQGQGLTEAFF. As DNA, the CDR3 is TGTGCCAGCACCCAGGGACAGGGATTGACTGAAGCTTTCTTT.

The chain carries TRBV19 and TRBJ2-2; D unresolved. V shed 2 bases and J shed 2 bases, with 9 bases lying between them. The V gene's germline CDR1 is LNHDA and CDR2 SQIVND (reference sequence). CDR3 length: 15 residues. The chain's CDR3 is CASSILLINTGELFF. CDR3 sequence (DNA): TGTGCCAGTAGTATACTACTAATAAACACCGGGGAGCTGTTTTTT.

The V and J genes are TRBV19 and TRBJ2-2; 7 nucleotides agree with TRBD1. There are 17 residues in the CDR3. Germline V gives CDR1 LNHDA, CDR2 SQIVND (reference sequence). V trimming: 3 bases; J trimming: 2 bases; junction bases outside the gene matches: 9. In nucleotides, the CDR3 is TGTGCCAGTAGTATCTCCAGAGGGGGCAGCAACACCGGGGAGCTGTTTTTT. Encoded protein: CASSISRGGSNTGELFF.

Written as DNA, the CDR3 is TGTGCCAGCAGTTCTCCGGGGAAAGGGCTCCAGCCCCAGCATTTT. It encodes CASSSPGKGLQPQHF. The chain carries TRBV27 and TRBJ1-5; D not certain. This CDR3 region has 15 residues. Germline values: CDR1 MNHEY, CDR2 SMNVEV (reference sequence). V was shortened by 4 bases and J by 7 bases, with 17 bases between the two germline ends.

This clone has more than one count but fewer than ten. The rearrangement uses TRBV28 and TRBJ1-4; TRBD1 matches at 8 bases. The CDR3 has 15 amino acids. J lost 4 bases, V lost 6 bases, and 7 bases had no gene match. Germline V gives CDR1 MDHEN, CDR2 SYDVKM. CDR3 DNA sequence: TGTGCCAGCAGGCCTACGACAGGGGTTAATGAAAAACTGTTTTTT. As protein: CASRPTTGVNEKLFF.

This clone has only one observation. In DNA, the CDR3 is TGTGCCTGGAGGCTAGCGAGGATTGATACGCAGTATTTT. This sequence encodes CAWRLARIDTQYF. The V call is TRBV30, the J call TRBJ2-3, with D possibly being TRBD2 (6 bases). Germline V gives CDR1 GTSNPN, CDR2 SVGIG (reference sequence). The V end lost 3 bases, the J end lost 6 bases, and 13 bases lay between the germline ends. This CDR3 region has 13 residues.

In its sample, this clone was seen once. The chain has TRBV7-8 and TRBJ1-4, with D perhaps TRBD1 (5 bases). CDR3 length: 15 residues. Germline lookup yields CDR1 SGHVS and CDR2 FQNEAQ. The ends were cut back, 1 base at V and 10 bases at J, with 16 bases in the middle. In DNA form, the CDR3 reads TGTGCCAGCAGCTTAGAGGGGTATAGGAGAGGAAAACTGTTTTTT. Translated, it gives CASSLEGYRRGKLFF.